This TCR beta chain was sequenced during a study of T cells in Graves' hyperthyroidism and ophthalmopathy. Study-wide context: Peripheral blood sampling occurred at initial diagnosis, before any treatment.

The study enrolled patients aged 18 to 65 with newly diagnosed hyperthyroidism of under 2 months' duration. Study observations and caveats: Ophthalmopathy got predicted by the model a median 6.5 months before its onset.

The sample holds many counts of this clonotype. Its antigen remains unknown. The investigators amplified TCR beta CDR3 regions from RNA transcripts. The HTBI primer set was used in a first-round RT-PCR of the TCR CDR3. TCRdb called the multiplex PCR reads again in MiXCR, with one record for every CDR3 protein. The sample yields approximately 400,000 distinct CDR3 sequences, approximately 15% seen once. The V and J ends lost 4 bases and 5 bases, in that order; junction bases with no gene match: 2. This CDR3 region has 12 residues. Germline V gene data show CDR1 as DFQATT and CDR2 as SNEGSKA (reference sequence).

This chain uses TRBV20-1 with TRBJ2-3; TRBD2 agrees at 8 bases. The sequenced material came from blood. The sequence came from a woman between 55 and 75 years old with Graves' hyperthyroidism. CDR3 in amino acids: CSATAGEDTQYF. In nucleotides, the CDR3 is TGCAGTGCTACAGCGGGAGAAGATACGCAGTATTTT.